This T cell receptor (beta chain) was captured in a study of T cells in Graves' hyperthyroidism and ophthalmopathy. This clonotype has a count of ten or more. V was clipped by 3 bases and J by 5 bases; unmatched bases: 6. In germline, CDR1 is DFQATT, CDR2 SNEGSKA (reference sequence). The CDR3 is 13 residues long. RNA transcripts yielded amplified TCR beta CDR3 regions. HTBI primers were used for first-round RT-PCR of the TCR CDR3. MiXCR was run by TCRdb on the multiplex PCR reads, yielding one entry per CDR3 protein. The sample holds about 400,000 distinct CDR3 sequences; 15% to 17% are singletons and the top ten take approximately 8%.

The rearrangement joins TRBV20-1 to TRBJ1-2; 7 bases are shared with TRBD1. The clonotype was recovered from a woman under 30 with Graves' hyperthyroidism. The sequencing sample was made of blood. This CDR3 is CSASAGTAYGYTF. CDR3 DNA: TGCAGTGCTAGTGCCGGGACAGCATATGGCTACACCTTC.